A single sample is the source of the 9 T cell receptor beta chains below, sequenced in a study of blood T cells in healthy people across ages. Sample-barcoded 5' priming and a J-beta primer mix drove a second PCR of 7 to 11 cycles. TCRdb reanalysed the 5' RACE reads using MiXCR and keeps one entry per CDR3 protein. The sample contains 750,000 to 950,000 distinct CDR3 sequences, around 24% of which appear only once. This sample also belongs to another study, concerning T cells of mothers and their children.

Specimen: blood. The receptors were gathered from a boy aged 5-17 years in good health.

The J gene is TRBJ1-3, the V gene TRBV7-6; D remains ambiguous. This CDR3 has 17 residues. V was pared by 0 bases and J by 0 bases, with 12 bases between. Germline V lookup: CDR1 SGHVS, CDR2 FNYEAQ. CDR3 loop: CASSLATGRSSGNTIYF. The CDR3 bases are TGTGCCAGCAGCTTAGCTACTGGCAGGAGCTCTGGAAACACCATATATTTT.

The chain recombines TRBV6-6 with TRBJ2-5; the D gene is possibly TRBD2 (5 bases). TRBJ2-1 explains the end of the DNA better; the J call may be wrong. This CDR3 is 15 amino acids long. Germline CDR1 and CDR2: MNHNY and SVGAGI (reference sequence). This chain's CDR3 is CASSYRTGIGDEQFF. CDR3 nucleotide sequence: TGTGCCAGCAGTTACCGAACCGGGATTGGCGATGAGCAGTTCTTC.

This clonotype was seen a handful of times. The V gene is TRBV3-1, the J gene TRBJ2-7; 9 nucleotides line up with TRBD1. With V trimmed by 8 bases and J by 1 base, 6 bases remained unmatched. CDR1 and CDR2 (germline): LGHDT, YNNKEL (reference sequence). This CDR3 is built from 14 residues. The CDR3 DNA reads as TGTGCCAGCGGCGCCGGGACAGGGTCCTACGAGCAGTACTTC. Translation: CASGAGTGSYEQYF.

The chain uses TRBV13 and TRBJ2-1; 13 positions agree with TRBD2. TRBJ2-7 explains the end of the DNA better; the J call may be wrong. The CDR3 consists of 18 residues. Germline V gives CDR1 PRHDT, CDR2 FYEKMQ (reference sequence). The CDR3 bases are TGTGCCAGCAGCTCATACGGGACTAGCGGGACTGGTAGCTACGAGCAGTACTTC. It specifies CASSSYGTSGTGSYEQYF.

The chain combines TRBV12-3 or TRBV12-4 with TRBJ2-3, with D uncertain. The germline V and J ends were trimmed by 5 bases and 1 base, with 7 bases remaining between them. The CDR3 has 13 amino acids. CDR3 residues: CASSRKGTDTQYF. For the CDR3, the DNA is TGTGCCAGCAGTCGGAAGGGCACAGATACGCAGTATTTT.

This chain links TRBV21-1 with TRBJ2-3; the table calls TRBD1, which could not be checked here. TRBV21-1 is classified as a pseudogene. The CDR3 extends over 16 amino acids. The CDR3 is CASSKAGTGGTDTQYF. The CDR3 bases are TGTGCCAGCAGCAAAGCCGGGACAGGGGGCACAGATACGCAGTATTTT.

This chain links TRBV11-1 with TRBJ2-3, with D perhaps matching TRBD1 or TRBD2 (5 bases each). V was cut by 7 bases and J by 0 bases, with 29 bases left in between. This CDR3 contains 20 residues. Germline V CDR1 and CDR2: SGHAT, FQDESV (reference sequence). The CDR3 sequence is CASTLPPEWDQETSTDTQYF. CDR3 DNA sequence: TGTGCCAGCACCCTACCGCCGGAGTGGGACCAGGAGACTAGCACAGATACGCAGTATTTT.

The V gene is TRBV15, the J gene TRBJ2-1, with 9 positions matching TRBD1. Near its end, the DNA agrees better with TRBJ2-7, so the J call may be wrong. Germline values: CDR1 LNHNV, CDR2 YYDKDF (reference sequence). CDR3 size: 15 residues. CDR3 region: CATISTGTGYNEQYF. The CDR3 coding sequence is TGTGCCACCATCAGTACCGGGACAGGGTACAACGAGCAGTACTTC.

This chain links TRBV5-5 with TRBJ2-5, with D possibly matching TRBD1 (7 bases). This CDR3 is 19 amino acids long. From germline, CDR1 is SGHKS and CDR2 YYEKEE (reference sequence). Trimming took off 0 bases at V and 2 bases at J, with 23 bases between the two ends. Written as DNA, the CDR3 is TGTGCCAGCAGCTTGGTATCGGGTTCCAGGGGGGCGTTGCAAGAGACCCAGTACTTC. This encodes CASSLVSGSRGALQETQYF.